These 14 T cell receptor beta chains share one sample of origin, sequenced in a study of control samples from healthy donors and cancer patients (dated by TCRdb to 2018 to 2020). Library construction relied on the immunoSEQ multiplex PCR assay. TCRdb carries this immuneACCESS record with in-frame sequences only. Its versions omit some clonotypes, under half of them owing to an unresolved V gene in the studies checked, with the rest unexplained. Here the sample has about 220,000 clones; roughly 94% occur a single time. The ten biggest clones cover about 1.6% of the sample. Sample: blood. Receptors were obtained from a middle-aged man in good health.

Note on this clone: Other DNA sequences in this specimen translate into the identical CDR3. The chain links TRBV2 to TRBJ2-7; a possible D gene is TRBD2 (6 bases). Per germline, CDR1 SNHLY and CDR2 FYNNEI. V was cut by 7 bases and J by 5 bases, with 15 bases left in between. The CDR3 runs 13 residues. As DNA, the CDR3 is TGTGCCAGCACCCCCGGGAGCGTTGACGAGCAGTACTTC. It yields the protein CASTPGSVDEQYF.

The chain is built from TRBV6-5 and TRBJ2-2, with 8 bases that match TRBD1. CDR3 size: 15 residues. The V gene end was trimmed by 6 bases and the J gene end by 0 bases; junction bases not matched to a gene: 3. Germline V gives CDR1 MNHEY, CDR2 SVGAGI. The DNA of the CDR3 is TGTGCCAGCAGGGGACAGGCGACGAACACCGGGGAGCTGTTTTTT. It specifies CASRGQATNTGELFF.

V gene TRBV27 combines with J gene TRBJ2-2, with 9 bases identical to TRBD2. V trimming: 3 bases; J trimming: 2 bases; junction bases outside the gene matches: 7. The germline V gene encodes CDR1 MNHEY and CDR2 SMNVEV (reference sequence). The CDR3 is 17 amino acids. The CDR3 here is CASSFWRGGTNTGELFF. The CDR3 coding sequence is TGTGCCAGCAGTTTCTGGCGGGGGGGTACAAACACCGGGGAGCTGTTTTTT.

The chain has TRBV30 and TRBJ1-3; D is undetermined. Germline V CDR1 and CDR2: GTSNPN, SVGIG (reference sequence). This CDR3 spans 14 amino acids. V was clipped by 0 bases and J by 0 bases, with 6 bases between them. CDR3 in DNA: TGTGCCTGGAGTGTACGCACCTCTGGAAACACCATATATTTT. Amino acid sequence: CAWSVRTSGNTIYF.

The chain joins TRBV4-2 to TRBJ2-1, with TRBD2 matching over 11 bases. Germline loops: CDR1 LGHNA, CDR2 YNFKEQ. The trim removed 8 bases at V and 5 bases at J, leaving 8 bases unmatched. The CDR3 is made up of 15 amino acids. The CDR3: CASRMTSGVHNEQFF. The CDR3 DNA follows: TGTGCCAGCCGAATGACTAGCGGGGTCCACAATGAGCAGTTCTTC.

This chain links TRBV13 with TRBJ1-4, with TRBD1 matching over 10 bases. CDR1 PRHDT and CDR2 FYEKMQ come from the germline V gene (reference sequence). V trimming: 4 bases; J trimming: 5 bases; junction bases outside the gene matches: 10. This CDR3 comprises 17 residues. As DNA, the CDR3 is TGTGCCAGCAGCTCCAGATTGGGACAGGGGCGAAATGAAAAACTGTTTTTT. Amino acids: CASSSRLGQGRNEKLFF.

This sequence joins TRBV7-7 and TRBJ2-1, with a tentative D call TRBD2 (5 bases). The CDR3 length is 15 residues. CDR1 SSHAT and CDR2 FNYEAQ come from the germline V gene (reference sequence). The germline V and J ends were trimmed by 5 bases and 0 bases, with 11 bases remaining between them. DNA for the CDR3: TGTGCCAGCAGCACAGCGGTTAGCTCCTACAATGAGCAGTTCTTC. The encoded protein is CASSTAVSSYNEQFF.

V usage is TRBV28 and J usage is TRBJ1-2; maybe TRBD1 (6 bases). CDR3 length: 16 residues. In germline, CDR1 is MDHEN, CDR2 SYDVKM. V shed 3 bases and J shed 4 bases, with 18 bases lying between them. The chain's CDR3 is CASSLVQGGGFYGYTF. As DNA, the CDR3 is TGTGCCAGCAGTTTGGTACAGGGTGGGGGGTTCTATGGCTACACCTTC.

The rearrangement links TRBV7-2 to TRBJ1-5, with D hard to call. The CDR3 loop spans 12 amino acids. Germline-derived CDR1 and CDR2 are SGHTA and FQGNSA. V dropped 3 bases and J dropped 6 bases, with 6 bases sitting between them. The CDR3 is CASSFNGQPQHF. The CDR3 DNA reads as TGTGCCAGCAGCTTCAACGGTCAGCCCCAGCATTTT. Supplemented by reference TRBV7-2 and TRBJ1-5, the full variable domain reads GAGVSQSPSNKVTEKGKDVELRCDPISGHTALYWYRQSLGQGLEFLIYFQGNSAPDKSGLPSDRFSAERTGGSVSTLTIQRTQQEDSAVYLCASSFNGQPQHFGDGTRLSIL.

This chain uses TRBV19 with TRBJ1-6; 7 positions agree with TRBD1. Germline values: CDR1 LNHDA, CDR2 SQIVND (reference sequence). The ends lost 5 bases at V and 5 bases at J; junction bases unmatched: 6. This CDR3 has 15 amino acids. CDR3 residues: CASSERQGNNSPLHF. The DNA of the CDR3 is TGTGCCAGTAGTGAGCGACAGGGTAATAATTCACCCCTCCACTTT.

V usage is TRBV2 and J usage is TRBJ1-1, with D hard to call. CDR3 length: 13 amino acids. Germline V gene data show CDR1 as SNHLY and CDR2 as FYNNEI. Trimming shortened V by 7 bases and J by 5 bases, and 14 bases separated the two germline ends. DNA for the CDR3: TGTGCCAGCACCACCCTCAGACATACTGAAGCTTTCTTT. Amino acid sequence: CASTTLRHTEAFF.

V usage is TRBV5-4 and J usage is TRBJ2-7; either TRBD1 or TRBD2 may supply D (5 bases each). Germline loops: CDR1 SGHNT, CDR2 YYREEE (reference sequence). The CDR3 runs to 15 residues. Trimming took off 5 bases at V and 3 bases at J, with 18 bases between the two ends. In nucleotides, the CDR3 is TGTGCCAGCAGTACCGGGACCGCGCCTTACTACGAGCAGTACTTC. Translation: CASSTGTAPYYEQYF.

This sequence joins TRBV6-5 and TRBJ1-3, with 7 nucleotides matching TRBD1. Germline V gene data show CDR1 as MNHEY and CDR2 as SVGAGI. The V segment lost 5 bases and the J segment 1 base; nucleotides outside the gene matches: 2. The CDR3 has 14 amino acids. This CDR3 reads CASSPGGSGNTIYF. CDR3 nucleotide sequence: TGTGCCAGCAGTCCAGGGGGGTCTGGAAACACCATATATTTT.

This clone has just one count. CDR3 coding DNA: TGCGCCAGCAGTCAATGGGGTGTCGGGGAGCTGTTTTTT. The encoded protein is CASSQWGVGELFF. This chain joins TRBV23-1 and TRBJ2-2, with D unclear. TRBV23-1 is annotated as an ORF whose role is uncertain. The CDR3 sequence is 13 residues long. The V end was cut by 1 base, the J end by 7 bases, with 7 bases between.